This TCR beta chain was sequenced for a study of blood T cell repertoires in COVID-19. Authors' processing steps: Amplification from reference gene primers served as the basis for estimated nucleated cell counts. The method was immunoSEQ multiplex PCR; TCRdb's version includes in-frame clones alone and lacks a portion of them. V and J calls and clone size follow that table, whereas D and trimming were derived from the DNA. The sample has 250,000 to 400,000 clones; around 88% are singletons. The sample comprised peripheral blood. This sequence originates from a woman in her twenties or thirties with COVID-19, enrolled during active disease.

The CDR3 DNA sequence: TGTGCCAGCAGGGCGGGGGGGCAGAATAATGAGCAGTTCTTC. Translation: CASRAGGQNNEQFF. This chain connects TRBV3-1 (or the pseudogene TRBV3-2) to TRBJ2-1; 9 bases are a match to TRBD2. Trimming at V came to 6 bases and at J to 7 bases, leaving 7 bases not matched to a gene. The CDR3 is 14 amino acids. CDR1 is LGHDT, CDR2 YNNKEL, per germline (reference sequence).